The clone carrying this T cell receptor (beta chain) was detected a few times. The sample belongs to a study of blood T cell repertoires in COVID-19. Across the whole study: COVID-19 samples collected from the United States, Italy and Spain covered acute and convalescent phases. Sample material is recorded as cDNA or gDNA derived from T cells, B-cell-depleted T cells, or PBMCs.

V lost 8 bases to trimming and J lost 8 bases, with 17 bases between them. This CDR3 is 13 amino acids long. Per germline, CDR1 SGHRS and CDR2 YFSETQ. Study processing details: Cell counts per sample came from amplifying reference gene primers. The data were produced by immunoSEQ multiplex PCR, yet TCRdb's version contains in-frame clones alone and is incomplete. V and J calls and clone size follow that table, whereas D and trimming were derived from the DNA. The data contain some 150,000 clones, 70% to 90% of them singletons. The source material was peripheral blood. The receptor was derived from a woman aged 70 to 79 with acute or convalescent COVID-19. V is TRBV5-1 and J is TRBJ2-1; tentatively, D is TRBD1 (5 bases). As DNA, the CDR3 is TGCGCCAGTAGCAAAGGGGATATCGATGAGCAGTTCTTC. Its translation: CASSKGDIDEQFF. Using reference TRBV5-1 and TRBJ2-1 for the parts outside the CDR3, the full variable domain is KAGVTQTPRYLIKTRGQQVTLSCSPISGHRSVSWYQQTPGQGLQFLFEYFSETQRNKGNFPGRFSGRQFSNSRSEMNVSTLELGDSALYLCASSKGDIDEQFFGPGTRLTVL.